The 3 T cell receptor beta chains below all came from one sample that was sequenced in a study of cytomegalovirus exposure and HLA in healthy donors. The PCR used 60 Vbeta and 13 Jbeta primers. Measured with immunoSEQ multiplex PCR; TCRdb has only the in-frame clones, and not every one. The top ten hold 10% of the sample, which has 70,000 to 95,000 clones, roughly 80% seen once. The sample taken for sequencing was PBMCs. The receptors derive from a man between 25 and 39 years old in good health and CMV-seropositive.

This clone was observed once. DNA of the CDR3: TGTGCCAGCAGCTTCACATCGGGACAAGAAAAAGAGACCCAGTACTTC. It yields the protein CASSFTSGQEKETQYF. The chain carries TRBV7-9 and TRBJ2-5; D is possibly TRBD1 (6 bases). This CDR3 region has 16 residues. Germline V CDR1 and CDR2: SEHNR, FQNEAQ (reference sequence). Trimming took 3 bases from V and 3 from J, leaving 17 bases between them.

This sequence joins TRBV19 and TRBJ1-4; D ambiguous. The CDR3 sequence is 12 residues long. Trimming removed 7 bases at V and 1 base at J, with 4 bases between. Germline CDR1 and CDR2: LNHDA and SQIVND (reference sequence). The CDR3 loop is CASIGTNEKLFF. Written as DNA, the CDR3 is TGTGCCAGTATCGGAACTAATGAAAAACTGTTTTTT.

The V gene is TRBV5-4, the J gene TRBJ1-5, with a weak D call TRBD1 (5 bases). Germline lookup yields CDR1 SGHNT and CDR2 YYREEE (reference sequence). CDR3 size: 13 residues. Trimming stripped 4 bases from V and 4 bases from J, with 9 bases between. The CDR3 region has the DNA TGTGCCAGCAGCCAGGGATGGAATCAGCCCCAGCATTTT. Translation gives CASSQGWNQPQHF.